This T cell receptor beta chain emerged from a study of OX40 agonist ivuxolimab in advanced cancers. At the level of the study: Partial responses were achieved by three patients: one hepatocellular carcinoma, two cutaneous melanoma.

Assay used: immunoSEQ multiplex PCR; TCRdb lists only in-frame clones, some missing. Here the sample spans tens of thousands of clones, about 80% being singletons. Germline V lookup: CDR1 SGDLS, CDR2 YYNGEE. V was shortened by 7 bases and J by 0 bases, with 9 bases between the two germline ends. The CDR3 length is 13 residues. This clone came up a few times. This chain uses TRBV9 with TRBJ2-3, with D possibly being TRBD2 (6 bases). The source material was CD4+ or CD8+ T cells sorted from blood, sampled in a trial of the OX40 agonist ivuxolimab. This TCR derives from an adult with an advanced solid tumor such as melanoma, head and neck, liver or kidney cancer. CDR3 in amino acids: CASRGTSTDTQYF. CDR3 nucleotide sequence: TGTGCCAGCCGGGGGACTAGCACAGATACGCAGTATTTT.